This TCR beta chain appears in the sequencing data of a study of CD8 T cells in Susac syndrome. General study findings and limits: It was acknowledged by the study that relatively few individuals were included in its TCR sequencing and HLA analysis.

Reverse transcription of about 0.5 to 1 ug RNA used random hexamers. The immunoSEQ assay covered 54 Vbeta and 13 Jbeta segments for CDR3. MiXCR, run by TCRdb on the immunoSEQ multiplex PCR reads, gives a single entry per CDR3 protein. The sample lists 210,000 or so distinct CDR3 sequences; 85% to 95% were seen once. Trimming removed 4 bases from V and 0 bases from J, with 7 bases in between. The CDR3 sequence is 14 residues long. CDR1 and CDR2 from the germline V gene are LNHDA and SQIVND (reference sequence). Blood CD8+ and CD4+ T cells underwent high-throughput TCR beta sequencing. In regard to this clonotype: Its antigen is unidentified.

The V and J genes are TRBV19 and TRBJ2-4, with D unresolved. The receptor was derived from a human donor with Susac syndrome. What was sequenced was CD4+ T cells from PBMCs. As DNA, the CDR3 is TGTGCCAGTAGTAAAACACTAGCCAAAAACATTCAGTACTTC. It encodes CASSKTLAKNIQYF.